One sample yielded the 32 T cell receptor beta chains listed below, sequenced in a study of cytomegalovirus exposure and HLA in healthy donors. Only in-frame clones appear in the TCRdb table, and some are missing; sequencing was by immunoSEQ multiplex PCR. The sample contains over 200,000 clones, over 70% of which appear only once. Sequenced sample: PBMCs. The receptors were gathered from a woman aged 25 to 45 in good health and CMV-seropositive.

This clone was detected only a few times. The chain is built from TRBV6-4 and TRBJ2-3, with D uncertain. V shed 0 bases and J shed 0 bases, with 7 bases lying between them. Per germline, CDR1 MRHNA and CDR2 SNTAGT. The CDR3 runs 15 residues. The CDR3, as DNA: TGTGCCAGCAGTGACTCTATGGACAGCACAGATACGCAGTATTTT. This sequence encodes CASSDSMDSTDTQYF.

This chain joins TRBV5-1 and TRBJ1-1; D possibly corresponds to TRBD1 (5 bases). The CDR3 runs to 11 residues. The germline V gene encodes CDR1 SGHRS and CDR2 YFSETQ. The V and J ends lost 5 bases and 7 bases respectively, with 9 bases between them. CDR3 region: CASRARDEAFF. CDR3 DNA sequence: TGCGCCAGCAGGGCCAGGGATGAAGCTTTCTTT.

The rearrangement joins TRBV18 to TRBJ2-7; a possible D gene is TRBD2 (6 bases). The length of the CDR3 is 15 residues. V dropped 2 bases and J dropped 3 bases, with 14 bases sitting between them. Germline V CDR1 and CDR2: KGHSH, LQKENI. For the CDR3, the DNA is TGTGCCAGCTCACCAACGCGCGTGGAGGGCTACGAGCAGTACTTC. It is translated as CASSPTRVEGYEQYF.

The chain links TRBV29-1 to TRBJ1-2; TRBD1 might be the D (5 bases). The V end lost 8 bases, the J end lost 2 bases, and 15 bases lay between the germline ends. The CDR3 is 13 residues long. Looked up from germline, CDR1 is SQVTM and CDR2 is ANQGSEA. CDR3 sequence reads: CSIYAGLNYGYTF. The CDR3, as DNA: TGCAGCATATACGCGGGACTCAACTATGGCTACACCTTC.

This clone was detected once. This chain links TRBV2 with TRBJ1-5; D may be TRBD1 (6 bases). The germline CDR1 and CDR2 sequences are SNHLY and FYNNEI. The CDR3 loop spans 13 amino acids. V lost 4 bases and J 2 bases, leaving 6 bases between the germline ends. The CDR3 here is CASSGTGNQPQHF. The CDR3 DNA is TGTGCCAGCAGTGGGACAGGCAATCAGCCCCAGCATTTT.

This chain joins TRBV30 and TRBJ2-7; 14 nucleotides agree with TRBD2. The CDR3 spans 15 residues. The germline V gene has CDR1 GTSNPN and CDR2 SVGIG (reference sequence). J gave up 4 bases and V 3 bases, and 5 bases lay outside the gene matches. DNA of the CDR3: TGTGCCTGGAGGGGACTAGCGGGAGTTGGTTACGAGCAGTACTTC. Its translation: CAWRGLAGVGYEQYF.

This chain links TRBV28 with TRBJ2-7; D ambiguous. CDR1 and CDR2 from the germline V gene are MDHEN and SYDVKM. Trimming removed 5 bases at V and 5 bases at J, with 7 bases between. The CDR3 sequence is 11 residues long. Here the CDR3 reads CASSHPHEQYF. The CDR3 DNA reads TGTGCCAGCAGTCACCCCCACGAGCAGTACTTC.

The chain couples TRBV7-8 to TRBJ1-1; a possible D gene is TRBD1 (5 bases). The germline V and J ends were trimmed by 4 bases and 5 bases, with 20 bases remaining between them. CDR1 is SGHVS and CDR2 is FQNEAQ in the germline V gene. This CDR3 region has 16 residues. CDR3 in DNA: TGTGCCAGCAGCTGGGGGGGAGTGGTGGACGGGACTGAAGCTTTCTTT. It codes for CASSWGGVVDGTEAFF.

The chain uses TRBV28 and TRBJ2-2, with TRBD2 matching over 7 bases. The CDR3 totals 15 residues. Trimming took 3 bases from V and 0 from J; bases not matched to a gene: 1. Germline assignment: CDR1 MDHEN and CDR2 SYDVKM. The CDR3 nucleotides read TGTGCCAGCAGTTTGGCGGGAGCGAACACCGGGGAGCTGTTTTTT. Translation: CASSLAGANTGELFF.

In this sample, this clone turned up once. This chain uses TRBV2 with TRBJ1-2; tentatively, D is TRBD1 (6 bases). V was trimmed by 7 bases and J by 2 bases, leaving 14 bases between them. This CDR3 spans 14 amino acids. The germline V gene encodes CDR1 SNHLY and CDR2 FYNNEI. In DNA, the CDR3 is TGTGCCAGCAAATCAGGGGACCTAAACTATGGCTACACCTTC. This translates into CASKSGDLNYGYTF.

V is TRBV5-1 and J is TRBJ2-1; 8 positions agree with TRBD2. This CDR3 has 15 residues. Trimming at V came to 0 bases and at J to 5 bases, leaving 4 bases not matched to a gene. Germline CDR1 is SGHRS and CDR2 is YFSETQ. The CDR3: CASSLGVLADNEQFF. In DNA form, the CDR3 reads TGCGCCAGCAGCTTGGGGGTACTAGCGGACAATGAGCAGTTCTTC. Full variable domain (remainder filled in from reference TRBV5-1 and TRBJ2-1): KAGVTQTPRYLIKTRGQQVTLSCSPISGHRSVSWYQQTPGQGLQFLFEYFSETQRNKGNFPGRFSGRQFSNSRSEMNVSTLELGDSALYLCASSLGVLADNEQFFGPGTRLTVL.

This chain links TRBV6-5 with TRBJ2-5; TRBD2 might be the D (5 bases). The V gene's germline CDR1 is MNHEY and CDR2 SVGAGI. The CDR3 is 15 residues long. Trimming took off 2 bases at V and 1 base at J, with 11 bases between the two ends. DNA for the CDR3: TGTGCCAGCAGTTACGGAGAAGAGGGCCAAGAGACCCAGTACTTC. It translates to CASSYGEEGQETQYF.

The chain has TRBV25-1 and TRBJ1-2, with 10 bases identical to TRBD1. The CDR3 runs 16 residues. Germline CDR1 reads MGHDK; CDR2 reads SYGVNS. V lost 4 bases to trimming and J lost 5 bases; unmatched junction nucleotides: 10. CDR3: CASSGYSGTGAYGYTF. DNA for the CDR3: TGTGCCAGCAGTGGTTACTCCGGGACAGGGGCATATGGCTACACCTTC.

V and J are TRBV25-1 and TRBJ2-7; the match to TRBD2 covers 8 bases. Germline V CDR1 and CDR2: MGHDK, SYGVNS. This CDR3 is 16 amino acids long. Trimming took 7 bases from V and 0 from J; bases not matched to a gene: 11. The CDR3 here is CASTPGGRTSSYEQYF. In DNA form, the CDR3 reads TGTGCCAGCACCCCGGGCGGGAGGACTTCCTCCTACGAGCAGTACTTC.

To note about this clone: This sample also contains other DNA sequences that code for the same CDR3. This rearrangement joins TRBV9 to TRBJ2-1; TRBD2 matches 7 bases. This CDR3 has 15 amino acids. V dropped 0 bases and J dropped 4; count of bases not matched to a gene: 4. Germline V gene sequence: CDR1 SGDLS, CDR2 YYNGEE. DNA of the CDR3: TGTGCCAGCAGCGTAGAGCTAGCGGAGTACAATGAGCAGTTCTTC. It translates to CASSVELAEYNEQFF.

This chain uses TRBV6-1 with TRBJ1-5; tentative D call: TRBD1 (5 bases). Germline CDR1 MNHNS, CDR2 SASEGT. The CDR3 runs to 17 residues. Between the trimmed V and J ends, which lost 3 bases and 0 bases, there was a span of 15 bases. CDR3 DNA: TGTGCCAGCAGTGAGTTCGGGGCCCTCGGTAGCAATCAGCCCCAGCATTTT. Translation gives CASSEFGALGSNQPQHF.

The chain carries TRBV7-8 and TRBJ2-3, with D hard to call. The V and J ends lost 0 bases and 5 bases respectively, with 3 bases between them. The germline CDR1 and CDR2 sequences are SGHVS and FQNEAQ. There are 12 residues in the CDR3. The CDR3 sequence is CASSLALDTQYF. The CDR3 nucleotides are TGTGCCAGCAGCTTAGCGCTAGATACGCAGTATTTT.

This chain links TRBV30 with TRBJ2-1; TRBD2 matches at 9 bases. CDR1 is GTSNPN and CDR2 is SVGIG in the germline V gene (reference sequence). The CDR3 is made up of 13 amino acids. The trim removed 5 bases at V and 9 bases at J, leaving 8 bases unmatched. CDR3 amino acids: CAWRLAVDSEQFF. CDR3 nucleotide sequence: TGTGCCTGGCGACTAGCGGTGGATAGTGAGCAGTTCTTC.

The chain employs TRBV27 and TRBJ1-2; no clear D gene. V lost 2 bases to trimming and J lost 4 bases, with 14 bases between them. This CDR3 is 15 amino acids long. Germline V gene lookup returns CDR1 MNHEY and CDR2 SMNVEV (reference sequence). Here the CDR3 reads CASSLNSRGAYGYTF. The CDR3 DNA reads TGTGCCAGCAGTTTAAACTCGCGGGGAGCCTATGGCTACACCTTC.

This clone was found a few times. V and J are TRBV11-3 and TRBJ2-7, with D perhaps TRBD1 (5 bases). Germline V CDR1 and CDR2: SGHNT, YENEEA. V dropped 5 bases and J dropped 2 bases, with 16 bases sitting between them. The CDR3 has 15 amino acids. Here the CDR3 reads CASSTRDRSAYEQYF. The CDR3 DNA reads TGTGCCAGCAGCACCCGCGACAGATCCGCCTACGAGCAGTACTTC. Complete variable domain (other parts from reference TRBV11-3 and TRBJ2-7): EAGVVQSPRYKIIEKKQPVAFWCNPISGHNTLYWYLQNLGQGPELLIRYENEEAVDDSQLPKDRFSAERLKGVDSTLKIQPAELGDSAVYLCASSTRDRSAYEQYFGPGTRLTVT.

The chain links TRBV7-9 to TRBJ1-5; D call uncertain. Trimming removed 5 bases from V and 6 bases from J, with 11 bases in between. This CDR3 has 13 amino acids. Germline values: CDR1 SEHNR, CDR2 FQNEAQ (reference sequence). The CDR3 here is CASSLEGGQPQHF. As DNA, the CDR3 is TGTGCCAGCAGCCTAGAAGGAGGTCAGCCCCAGCATTTT.

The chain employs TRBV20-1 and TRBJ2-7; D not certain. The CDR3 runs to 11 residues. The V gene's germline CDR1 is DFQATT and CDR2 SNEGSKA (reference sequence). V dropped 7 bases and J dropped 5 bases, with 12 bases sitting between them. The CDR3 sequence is CSVSPDDEQYF. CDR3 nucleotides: TGCAGTGTATCGCCCGACGACGAGCAGTACTTC.

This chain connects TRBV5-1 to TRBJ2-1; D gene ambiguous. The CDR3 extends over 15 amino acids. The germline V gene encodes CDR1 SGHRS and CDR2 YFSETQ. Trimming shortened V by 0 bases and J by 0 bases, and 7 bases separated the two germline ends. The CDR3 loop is CASSLARSSYNEQFF. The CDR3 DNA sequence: TGCGCCAGCAGCTTGGCCCGGAGCTCCTACAATGAGCAGTTCTTC. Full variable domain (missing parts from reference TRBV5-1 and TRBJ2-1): KAGVTQTPRYLIKTRGQQVTLSCSPISGHRSVSWYQQTPGQGLQFLFEYFSETQRNKGNFPGRFSGRQFSNSRSEMNVSTLELGDSALYLCASSLARSSYNEQFFGPGTRLTVL.

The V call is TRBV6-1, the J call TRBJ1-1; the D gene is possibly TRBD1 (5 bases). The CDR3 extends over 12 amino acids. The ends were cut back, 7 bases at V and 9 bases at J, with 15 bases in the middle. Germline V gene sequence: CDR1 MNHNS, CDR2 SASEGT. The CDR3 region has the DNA TGTGCCAGCACTCCCCAGCGGGACCAAGCTTTCTTT. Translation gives CASTPQRDQAFF.

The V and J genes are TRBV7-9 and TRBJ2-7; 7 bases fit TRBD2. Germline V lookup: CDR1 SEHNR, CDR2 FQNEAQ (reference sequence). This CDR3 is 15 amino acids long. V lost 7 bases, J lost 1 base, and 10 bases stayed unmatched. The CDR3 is CASTLGGEGSYEQYF. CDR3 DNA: TGTGCCAGCACCCTGGGAGGGGAGGGGTCCTACGAGCAGTACTTC.

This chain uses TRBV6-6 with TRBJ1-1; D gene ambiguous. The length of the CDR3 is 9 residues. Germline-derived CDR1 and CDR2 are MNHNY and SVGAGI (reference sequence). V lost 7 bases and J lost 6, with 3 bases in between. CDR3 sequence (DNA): TGTGCCAGCAAGGCTGAAGCTTTCTTT. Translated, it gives CASKAEAFF.

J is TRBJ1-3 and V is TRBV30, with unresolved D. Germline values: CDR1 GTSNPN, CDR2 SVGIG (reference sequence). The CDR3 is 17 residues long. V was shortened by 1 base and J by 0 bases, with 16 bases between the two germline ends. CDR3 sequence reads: CAWSEADRSSSGNTIYF. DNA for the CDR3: TGTGCCTGGAGTGAAGCAGACCGATCCTCCTCTGGAAACACCATATATTTT.

The CDR3 is CASSRPSTDLYNEQFF. The CDR3 DNA reads as TGTGCCAGCAGCCGACCGTCAACCGACCTTTACAATGAGCAGTTCTTC. This sequence joins TRBV4-2 and TRBJ2-1; D is unresolved. The V end lost 4 bases, the J end lost 4 bases, and 17 bases lay between the germline ends. Germline CDR1 reads LGHNA; CDR2 reads YNFKEQ. The CDR3 consists of 16 residues.

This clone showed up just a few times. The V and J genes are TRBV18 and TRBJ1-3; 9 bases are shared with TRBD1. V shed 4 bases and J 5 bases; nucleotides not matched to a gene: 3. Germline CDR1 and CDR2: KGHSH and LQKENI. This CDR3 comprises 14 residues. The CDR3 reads CASSLTGGRNTIYF. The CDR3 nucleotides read TGTGCCAGCTCACTCACAGGGGGCAGAAACACCATATATTTT.

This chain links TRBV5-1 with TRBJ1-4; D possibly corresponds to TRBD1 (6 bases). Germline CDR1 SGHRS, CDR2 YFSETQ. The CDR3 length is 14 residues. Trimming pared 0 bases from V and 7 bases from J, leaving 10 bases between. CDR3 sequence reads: CASSLDRVSEKLFF. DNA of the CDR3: TGCGCCAGCAGCTTGGACAGGGTTTCTGAAAAACTGTTTTTT.

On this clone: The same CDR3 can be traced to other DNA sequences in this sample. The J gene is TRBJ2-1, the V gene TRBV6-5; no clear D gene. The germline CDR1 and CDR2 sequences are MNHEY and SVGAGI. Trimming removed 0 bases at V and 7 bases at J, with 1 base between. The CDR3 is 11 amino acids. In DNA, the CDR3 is TGTGCCAGCAGTTACTCTAATGAGCAGTTCTTC. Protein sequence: CASSYSNEQFF.

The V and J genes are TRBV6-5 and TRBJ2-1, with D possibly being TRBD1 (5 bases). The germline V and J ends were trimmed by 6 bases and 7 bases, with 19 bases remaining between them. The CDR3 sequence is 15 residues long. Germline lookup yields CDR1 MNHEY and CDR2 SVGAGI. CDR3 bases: TGTGCCAGCAGCCTGGGGCTGATCTCATGGAATGAGCAGTTCTTC. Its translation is CASSLGLISWNEQFF.